This T cell receptor (beta chain) originates from a study of T-cell reconstitution after alpha-beta-depleted transplantation in children. Study-level findings and limits: After transplant, at about two months, alpha-beta T cells were reportedly derived from several hundred expanded graft clones. T-cell numbers and diversity one year post-transplant derived largely from freshly generated T cells. Some patients' high day-60 TCRbeta diversity was traced to surviving recipient T cells and thymic progenitors.

Losses at the gene ends were 6 bases for V and 5 bases for J; bases not matched to a gene: 9. Per germline, CDR1 ENHRY and CDR2 SYGVKD. CDR3 size: 14 residues. Unique molecular identifiers were incorporated when the TCRbeta library was constructed. Via MiXCR, TCRdb re-called the PCR reads, giving one row per CDR3 protein. The sample records approximately 130,000 distinct CDR3 sequences, 8% to 10% being singletons. Of note for this clonotype: Antigen: not known.

This sequence joins TRBV10-3 and TRBJ2-7, with TRBD2 matching 8 bases. Sample: PBMCs, mostly from graft donor cells, taken 180 days after TCRalphabeta/CD19-depleted stem cell transplant. The clonotype originates from a girl less than two years old who had a stem cell transplant for combined immunodeficiency, so the T cells may come from the graft donor. CDR3 region: CAISPTRGGDEQYF. In DNA, the CDR3 is TGTGCCATCAGCCCAACACGGGGGGGGGACGAGCAGTACTTC.